This TCR beta chain was sequenced for a study of vaccination and CD4 T cells after COVID-19. Looking at the study overall: Nasal swab PCR had detected SARS-CoV-2 in convalescent patients, about 9 mild and one severe. Collection of post-vaccine samples followed dose two by a median around 72 days, spanning a range of 14 to 241.

The treatment was: approximately nine-day PBMC culture with coronavirus spike peptide pools or control peptides (ViraFEST assay). After removal of 5 bases from V and 2 bases from J, the junction contained 3 bases not matched to a gene. Germline CDR1 SGHNT, CDR2 YENEEA. The CDR3 is 14 residues long. Sequenced with the Oncomine TCR Beta short-read assay was DNA taken from cultured CD4+ T cells. The genomic DNA was obtained from cultured CD4+ T cells by extraction with the QIAamp micro DNA kit. TCRdb recomputed calls from the PCR reads with MiXCR, one row per CDR3 protein. This table has about 19,000 distinct CDR3 sequences, approximately 45% appearing once. On this clonotype itself: Its target is unknown.

The receptor was derived from a human donor who had recovered from COVID-19. The V call is TRBV11-3, the J call TRBJ1-5; TRBD1 matches 7 bases. The sample in question was CD4+ T cells from blood, cultured in vitro, obtained after SARS-CoV-2 vaccination. The CDR3 protein is CASSAGGGNQPQHF. The CDR3 DNA reads as TGTGCCAGCAGCGCAGGGGGAGGCAATCAGCCCCAGCATTTT.